This T cell receptor (beta chain) emerged from a study of cytomegalovirus exposure and HLA in healthy donors. The CDR3 extends over 15 amino acids. The V end was cut by 0 bases, the J end by 1 base, with 11 bases between. Per the germline V gene, CDR1 is SGHRS and CDR2 is YFSETQ. Points from the study as a whole: Cytomegalovirus association was assigned to some 160 TCR beta chains. One later analysis, an examination of the 100 to 150 validation repertoires, found that first-cohort TCR clusters tended to co-occur in them. Using the classifier, cytomegalovirus status was reportedly diagnosed with high specificity and sensitivity.

Produced via immunoSEQ multiplex PCR; TCRdb's table is partial and in-frame only. The table includes hundreds of thousands of clones, less than 95% detected once. Details on this clone: Its specificity is unknown.

The sequencing sample was made of PBMCs. V gene TRBV5-1 combines with J gene TRBJ2-7; no clear D. The TCR comes from a woman in her twenties or thirties in good health and CMV-seronegative. The CDR3 spells CASSLVAHRSYEQYF. The CDR3 DNA reads as TGCGCCAGCAGCTTGGTAGCCCACAGATCCTACGAGCAGTACTTC. The full variable domain, with the rest looked up from reference TRBV5-1 and TRBJ2-7, is KAGVTQTPRYLIKTRGQQVTLSCSPISGHRSVSWYQQTPGQGLQFLFEYFSETQRNKGNFPGRFSGRQFSNSRSEMNVSTLELGDSALYLCASSLVAHRSYEQYFGPGTRLTVT.